The present TCR beta chain was sequenced within a study of blood T cell repertoires in COVID-19. For the study at large: The study drew acute and convalescent COVID-19 samples from the United States, Italy and Spain. T cells, B-cell-depleted T cells, or PBMCs supplied cDNA or gDNA.

Original methodology: Researchers report that nucleated cell counts were estimated from reference gene primer amplification. Measured with immunoSEQ multiplex PCR; TCRdb has only the in-frame clones, and not every one. V and J calls plus clone size are reproduced from that table; the DNA served to infer D and trimming. This sample has 200,000 to 250,000 clones, with approximately 90% found just once. This TCR derives from a young woman who had recovered from COVID-19. The material sequenced was peripheral blood.

The CDR3 loop reads CASSSWTSGNYEQYF. The DNA of the CDR3 is TGTGCCAGCAGTTCTTGGACTAGCGGGAACTACGAGCAGTACTTC. The rearrangement uses TRBV6-2 or TRBV6-3 and TRBJ2-7; TRBD2 agrees at 12 bases. This CDR3 contains 15 residues. V shed 4 bases and J 3 bases; nucleotides not matched to a gene: 4. Germline V gene data show CDR1 as MNHEY and CDR2 as SVGEGT.